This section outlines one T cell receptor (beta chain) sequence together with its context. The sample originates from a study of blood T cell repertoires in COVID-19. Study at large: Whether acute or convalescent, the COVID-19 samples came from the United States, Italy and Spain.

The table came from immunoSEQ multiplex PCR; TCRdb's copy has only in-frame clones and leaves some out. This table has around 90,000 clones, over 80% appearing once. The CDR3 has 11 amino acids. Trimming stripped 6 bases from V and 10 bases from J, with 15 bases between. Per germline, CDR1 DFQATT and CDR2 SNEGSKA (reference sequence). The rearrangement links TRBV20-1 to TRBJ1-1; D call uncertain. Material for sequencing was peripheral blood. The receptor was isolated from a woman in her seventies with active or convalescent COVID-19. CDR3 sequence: CSAFDRVGAFF. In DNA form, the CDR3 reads TGCAGTGCCTTTGACCGGGTAGGAGCTTTCTTT.